Each of the 7 T cell receptor beta chains below was sequenced from the same sample in a study of cytomegalovirus exposure and HLA in healthy donors (dated by TCRdb to the late 2010s). Receptor amplification or capture employed the immunoSEQ multiplex PCR assay. A mixture of 60 forward primers for TCR Vbeta segments and 13 reverse primers for TCR Jbeta segments was used in the multiplex PCR. Entries here come from immuneACCESS through TCRdb and include only in-frame sequences with V and J called. Some clones fail to appear in such tables; in the studies checked, an unresolved V gene covers under half of the shortfall, and the cause of the remainder is unknown. Counted in this sample were some 170,000 clones; roughly 80% of them appeared once. Around 4.7% of the sample is held by the ten biggest clonotypes. The sample consisted of PBMCs. The receptor source for this set is a woman younger than 30 in good health and CMV-seropositive.

The chain carries TRBV7-2 and TRBJ1-4; 8 nucleotides line up with TRBD1. Germline values: CDR1 SGHTA, CDR2 FQGNSA. V shed 5 bases, J shed 3 bases, and the junction held 17 bases outside the gene matches. The CDR3 has 19 amino acids. This CDR3 reads CASSPRTGILLGPNEKLFF. The CDR3 nucleotides are TGTGCCAGCAGCCCTAGGACAGGGATACTCCTCGGTCCTAATGAAAAACTGTTTTTT.

The rearrangement uses TRBV19 and TRBJ2-1; 7 nucleotides match TRBD1. The CDR3 runs to 15 residues. CDR1 LNHDA and CDR2 SQIVND come from the germline V gene (reference sequence). Losses at the gene ends were 1 base for V and 0 bases for J; bases not matched to a gene: 0. CDR3 region: CASSIGTGSYNEQFF. CDR3 DNA sequence: TGTGCCAGTAGTATAGGGACAGGCTCCTACAATGAGCAGTTCTTC.

The V gene is TRBV4-1, the J gene TRBJ2-5; the match to TRBD2 covers 8 bases. The tail of the sequence fits TRBJ2-7 better, so the J call may be wrong. CDR1 is MGHRA and CDR2 is YSYEKL in the germline V gene. The CDR3 loop spans 15 amino acids. The CDR3 loop is CASSQGAGATYEQYF. The CDR3 region has the DNA TGCGCCAGCAGCCAAGGAGCGGGGGCGACCTACGAGCAGTACTTC.

V is TRBV6-5 and J is TRBJ2-2; D possibly corresponds to TRBD2 (6 bases). V dropped 11 bases and J dropped 0 bases, with 10 bases sitting between them. The V gene's germline CDR1 is MNHEY and CDR2 SVGAGI. This CDR3 is built from 13 residues. As DNA, the CDR3 is TGTGCCGGCCGGGACTCGAACACCGGGGAGCTGTTTTTT. Protein: CAGRDSNTGELFF.

The gene calls are TRBV27 and TRBJ1-5; 7 bases fit TRBD1. This CDR3 spans 13 amino acids. The V segment lost 5 bases and the J segment 6 bases; nucleotides outside the gene matches: 4. CDR1 is MNHEY, CDR2 SMNVEV, per germline (reference sequence). The CDR3 sequence: CASSIRQGQPQHF. The CDR3 DNA follows: TGTGCCAGCAGTATCCGACAGGGTCAGCCCCAGCATTTT.

The chain links TRBV10-3 to TRBJ1-2; TRBD1 matches at 9 bases. Germline V gene data show CDR1 as ENHRY and CDR2 as SYGVKD. The CDR3 is 18 amino acids. Trimming took 7 bases from V and 4 from J; bases not matched to a gene: 19. In DNA, the CDR3 is TGTGCCATCACCGACCCCGGGGGACAGGGCGTCATGTTCTATGGCTACACCTTC. As protein: CAITDPGGQGVMFYGYTF.

The chain couples TRBV5-1 to TRBJ2-1, with TRBD2 identical over 8 bases. V lost 3 bases to trimming and J lost 3 bases; unmatched junction nucleotides: 5. Germline values: CDR1 SGHRS, CDR2 YFSETQ. The CDR3 sequence is 15 residues long. The CDR3 loop reads CASSWSGGLYNEQFF. The DNA of the CDR3 is TGCGCCAGCAGCTGGAGCGGGGGACTCTACAATGAGCAGTTCTTC.